The source of this T cell receptor beta chain is a study of T cells expressing NK-cell markers. The wider study: Investigators obtained TCR beta repertoires from sorted CD3+CD56+NKG2C+, CD3+CD56+NKG2C- and CD3+CD56-NKG2C+ T cells. Among eight sequenced donors, seven carried HCMV seropositivity while one was seronegative.

Concerning this clonotype itself: Its antigen is as yet unknown.

The germline V gene has CDR1 LNHDA and CDR2 SQIVND (reference sequence). CDR3 length: 14 residues. In generating TCR beta cDNA, 5'RACE template switching with UMIs was used. Reanalyzing the 5' RACE reads, TCRdb keeps one entry per CDR3 protein, without DNA. The data include approximately 420,000 distinct CDR3 sequences; the top ten clones carry approximately 12%. Study observations and caveats: CD8+ T cells in roughly six donors included dominant NKG2C+ clonotypes at about 1.0-8%.

Sequencing was carried out using blood T cells: a sorted CD56 or NKG2C T cell subset, CD4+ or CD8+ T cells, or bulk PBMC T cells (not recorded which). This rearrangement joins TRBV19 to TRBJ2-2; TCRdb's D call, TRBD2, is unchecked because there is no DNA. The TCR originated in a woman aged 45-59 years in good health. The CDR3: CATRLEPNTGELFF. Together with reference TRBV19 and TRBJ2-2, the CDR3 gives the full variable domain: DGGITQSPKYLFRKEGQNVTLSCEQNLNHDAMYWYRQDPGQGLRLIYYSQIVNDFQKGDIAEGYSVSREKKESFPLTVTSAQKNPTAFYLCATRLEPNTGELFFGEGSRLTVL.